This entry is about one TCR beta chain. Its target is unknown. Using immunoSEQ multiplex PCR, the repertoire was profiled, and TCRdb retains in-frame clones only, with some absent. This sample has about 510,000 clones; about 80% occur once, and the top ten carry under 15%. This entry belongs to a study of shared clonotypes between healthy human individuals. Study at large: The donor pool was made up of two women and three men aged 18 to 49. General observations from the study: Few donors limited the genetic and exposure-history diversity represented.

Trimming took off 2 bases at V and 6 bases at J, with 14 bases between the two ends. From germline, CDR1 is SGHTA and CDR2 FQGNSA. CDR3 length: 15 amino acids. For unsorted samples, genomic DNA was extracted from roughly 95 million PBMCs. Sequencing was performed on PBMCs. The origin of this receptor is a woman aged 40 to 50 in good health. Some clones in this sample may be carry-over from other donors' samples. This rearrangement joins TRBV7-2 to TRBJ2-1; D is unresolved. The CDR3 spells CASSLKVYGFNEQFF. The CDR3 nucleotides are TGTGCCAGCAGCTTAAAGGTGTATGGTTTCAATGAGCAGTTCTTC.